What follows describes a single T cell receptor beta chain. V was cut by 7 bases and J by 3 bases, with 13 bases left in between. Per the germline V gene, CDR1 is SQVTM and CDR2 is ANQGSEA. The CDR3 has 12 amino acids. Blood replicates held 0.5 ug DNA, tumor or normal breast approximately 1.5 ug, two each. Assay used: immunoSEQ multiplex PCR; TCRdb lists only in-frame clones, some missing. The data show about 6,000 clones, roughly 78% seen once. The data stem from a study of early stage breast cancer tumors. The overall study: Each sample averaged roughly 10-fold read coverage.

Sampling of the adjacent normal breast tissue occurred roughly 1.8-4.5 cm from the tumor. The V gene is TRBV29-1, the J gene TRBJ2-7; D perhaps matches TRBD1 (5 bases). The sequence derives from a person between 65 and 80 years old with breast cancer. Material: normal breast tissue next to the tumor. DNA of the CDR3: TGCAGCGGCCTCGACAGAAACTACGAGCAGTACTTC. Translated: CSGLDRNYEQYF.